This T cell receptor (beta chain) was documented in a study of blood T cells in healthy people across ages. This clonotype was picked up a small number of times. The ends were cut back, 5 bases at V and 4 bases at J, with 20 bases in the middle. This CDR3 contains 16 residues. Germline CDR1 is MGHDK and CDR2 is SYGVNS. Together with a sample-barcoded 5' primer, a J-beta primer mix was included in a second PCR lasting roughly 6 to 12 cycles. TCRdb processed the 5' RACE reads anew with MiXCR; each CDR3 protein has one entry. This table holds 1,500,000 or so distinct CDR3 sequences, approximately 59% found once.

The chain uses TRBV25-1 and TRBJ2-5; D not resolved. Sequenced: blood. The sequence was obtained from a man between 18 and 35 years old in good health. The CDR3 bases are TGTGCCAGCAGTACCGGGTTGTCTTTGTCAAGAGAGACCCAGTACTTC. Amino acids: CASSTGLSLSRETQYF.